This is a list of T cell receptor beta chains from one sample in a study of cytomegalovirus exposure and HLA in healthy donors. Libraries were prepared by immunoSEQ multiplex PCR; TCRdb keeps only in-frame clonotypes and omits some of them. This repertoire shows approximately 75,000 clones, around 80% found once; its top ten account for approximately 20%. Sequenced sample: PBMCs. The receptors were sampled from a man in his 70s in good health and CMV-seropositive. Both conserved end residues are part of each CDR3. The D gene is left open where the match is weak. Clone size is stated in some rows and not others, as once, few, many or a class when expanded.

>-|-|TRBJ1-2|TRBV30
CAWTTGSWNGYTF
TGTGCCTGGACCACGGGATCGTGGAATGGCTACACCTTC
>-|TRBD1|TRBJ2-7|TRBV18
CASSLGQGPREQYF
TGTGCCAGCTCACTAGGACAGGGACCAAGGGAGCAGTACTTC
>few|TRBD2|TRBJ2-3|TRBV30
CAWSSGVRDTQYF
TGTGCCTGGAGTAGCGGGGTCCGGGATACGCAGTATTTT
>-|-|TRBJ1-1|TRBV20-1
CSATQGPEAFF
TGCAGTGCTACCCAGGGCCCTGAAGCTTTCTTT
>few|-|TRBJ1-3|TRBV2
CATRDLVGNTIYF
TGTGCCACCAGAGACCTAGTCGGAAACACCATATATTTT
>-|-|TRBJ1-6|TRBV9
CASTLGPVVPLLRNSPLHF
TGTGCCAGCACCCTAGGCCCTGTAGTTCCCTTGCTACGTAATTCACCCCTCCACTTT
>-|TRBD1|TRBJ1-1|TRBV18
CASSLWTGVGSDEAFF
TGTGCCAGCTCACTTTGGACAGGGGTGGGTTCAGATGAAGCTTTCTTT
>-|-|TRBJ2-7|TRBV30
CAWSWIRGGEQYF
TGTGCCTGGAGTTGGATTCGGGGTGGCGAGCAGTACTTC
>-|TRBD2|TRBJ2-5|TRBV10-1
CASSDGTSGETQYF
TGCGCCAGCAGTGATGGGACTAGCGGGGAGACCCAGTACTTC
>once|TRBD2|TRBJ2-3|TRBV30
CASKLAGSTDTQYF
TGTGCCTCCAAACTAGCGGGGAGCACAGATACGCAGTATTTT
>-|TRBD2|TRBJ2-7|TRBV6-5
CASSPSSGSAYEQYF
TGTGCCAGCAGTCCGAGTAGCGGGAGTGCCTACGAGCAGTACTTC
>-|-|TRBJ1-2|TRBV2
CASSEGVRGGAGGYTF
TGTGCCAGCAGTGAAGGGGTTCGGGGGGGCGCAGGGGGCTACACCTTC
>few|-|TRBJ1-4|TRBV7-9
CASSLAQLNEKLFF
TGTGCCAGCAGCTTAGCACAGCTTAATGAAAAACTGTTTTTT
>-|-|TRBJ1-5|TRBV5-1
CASSFTGDNQPQHF
TGCGCCAGCAGCTTCACAGGAGACAATCAGCCCCAGCATTTT
>-|-|TRBJ1-2|TRBV28
CASSTPGNYGYTF
TGTGCCAGCAGTACACCCGGGAACTATGGCTACACCTTC
>few|-|TRBJ1-6|TRBV9
CASSDRVRESPLHF
TGTGCCAGCAGCGACAGGGTTCGGGAATCACCCCTCCACTTT
>-|TRBD1|TRBJ2-7|TRBV6-1
CASSGGTGTYEQYF
TGTGCCAGCAGTGGTGGGACAGGGACATACGAGCAGTACTTC
>-|TRBD2|TRBJ2-3|TRBV5-4
CASTLAGGITDTQYF
TGTGCCAGCACGTTAGCGGGAGGGATCACAGATACGCAGTATTTT
>-|TRBD1|TRBJ1-1|TRBV29-1
CSVILTTGGAEAFF
TGCAGCGTCATCCTCACCACAGGGGGCGCCGAAGCTTTCTTT
>-|-|TRBJ2-2|TRBV7-3
CASSHDPGMGTGELFF
TGTGCCAGCAGCCACGACCCCGGGATGGGCACCGGGGAGCTGTTTTTT
>-|-|TRBJ1-4|TRBV11-2
CASSLGWGLNEKLFF
TGTGCCAGCAGCTTAGGGTGGGGACTTAATGAAAAACTGTTTTTT
>few|TRBD1|TRBJ2-3|TRBV13
CASHRQGRPLF
TGTGCCAGCCACCGACAGGGAAGGCCTCTCTTT
>-|-|TRBJ1-2|TRBV9
CASSPYRDSIRRGYTF
TGTGCCAGCAGCCCTTACCGGGATTCTATCCGTCGGGGCTACACCTTC
>-|-|TRBJ2-5|TRBV18
CASSPPSKQETQYF
TGTGCCAGCTCACCACCAAGCAAGCAAGAGACCCAGTACTTC
>few|TRBD2|TRBJ2-7|TRBV19
CASSISSGASYEQYF
TGTGCCAGTAGTATAAGTAGCGGGGCCTCCTACGAGCAGTACTTC
>once|-|TRBJ2-1|TRBV25-1
CASSEYRGGDNEQFF
TGTGCCAGCAGTGAATATAGGGGCGGGGACAATGAGCAGTTCTTC
>-|-|TRBJ1-2|TRBV9
CASSVGLEAGYTF
TGTGCCAGCAGCGTAGGTTTAGAGGCGGGCTACACCTTC
>few|-|TRBJ2-1|TRBV28
CASSLWSGGGGQFF
TGTGCCAGCAGTTTATGGTCAGGGGGCGGGGGGCAGTTCTTC
>-|-|TRBJ1-2|TRBV14
CASSPLGGDYGYTF
TGTGCCAGCAGCCCCTTAGGGGGAGACTATGGCTACACCTTC
>once|-|TRBJ2-1|TRBV7-9
CASRGAIYNEQFF
TGTGCCAGCAGGGGGGCCATCTACAATGAGCAGTTCTTC
>-|-|TRBJ1-2|TRBV6-4
CASSENNDLRNYGYTF
TGTGCCAGCAGTGAAAATAACGACTTGCGAAACTATGGCTACACCTTC
>few|TRBD1|TRBJ1-1|TRBV5-6
CASSQQGRTEAFF
TGTGCCAGCAGCCAACAGGGGCGGACTGAAGCTTTCTTT
>-|-|TRBJ1-1|TRBV29-1
CSVGGAKNTEAFF
TGCAGCGTTGGCGGGGCGAAGAACACTGAAGCTTTCTTT
>few|-|TRBJ2-3|TRBV7-9
CASSPGHVGTDTQYF
TGTGCCAGCAGCCCAGGACATGTTGGCACAGATACGCAGTATTTT
>-|TRBD1|TRBJ2-1|TRBV5-1
CASSLEQGRPYNEQFF
TGCGCCAGCAGCTTGGAACAGGGGCGCCCCTACAATGAGCAGTTCTTC
>-|-|TRBJ1-5|TRBV5-1
CASSQQGESNQPQHF
TGCGCCAGCAGCCAACAGGGAGAGAGCAATCAGCCCCAGCATTTT
>few|-|TRBJ2-7|TRBV5-6
CASSGGTELGVEQYF
TGTGCCAGCAGCGGCGGGACAGAGCTTGGTGTCGAGCAGTACTTC
>-|TRBD1|TRBJ2-5|TRBV10-3
CAIQGADETQYF
TGTGCCATCCAGGGGGCGGATGAGACCCAGTACTTC
>-|-|TRBJ1-1|TRBV29-1
CSVDSFLNTEAFF
TGCAGCGTTGACAGTTTTTTAAACACTGAAGCTTTCTTT
>-|-|TRBJ2-5|TRBV29-1
CSAGEGETQYF
TGCAGCGCAGGGGAAGGGGAGACCCAGTACTTC
>-|-|TRBJ1-4|TRBV15
CATSRDQGRENEKLFF
TGTGCCACCAGCAGAGATCAGGGGAGGGAGAATGAAAAACTGTTTTTT
>-|-|TRBJ2-3|TRBV14
CASSQLGGVGSTDTQYF
TGTGCCAGCAGCCAATTAGGCGGGGTTGGATCCACAGATACGCAGTATTTT
>-|TRBD1|TRBJ2-2|TRBV5-1
CASSSQGAATGELFF
TGCGCCAGCAGCTCTCAGGGGGCTGCCACCGGGGAGCTGTTTTTT
>-|TRBD2|TRBJ2-5|TRBV7-7
CASSLISLAGGGTQYF
TGTGCTAGCAGCTTAATCAGCCTAGCGGGAGGTGGGACCCAGTACTTC